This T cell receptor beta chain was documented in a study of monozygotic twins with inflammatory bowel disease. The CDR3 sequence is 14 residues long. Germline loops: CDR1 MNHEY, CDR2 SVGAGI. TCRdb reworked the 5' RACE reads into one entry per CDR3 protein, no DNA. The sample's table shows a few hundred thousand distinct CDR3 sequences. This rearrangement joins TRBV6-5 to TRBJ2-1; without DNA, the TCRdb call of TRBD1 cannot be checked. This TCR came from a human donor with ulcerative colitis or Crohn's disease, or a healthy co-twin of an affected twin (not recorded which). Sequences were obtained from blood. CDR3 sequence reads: CASSWDRGRDEQFF.